This TCR beta chain was recovered during a study of PD-L1 blockade in urothelial cancer. Turning to the study itself: In the patient group, about 85% of the roughly 30 were males with bladder-origin urothelial cancer.

As for time point: pretreatment peripheral blood. This table comes from immunoSEQ multiplex PCR, and its TCRdb copy is limited to in-frame clones, with some not included. The data contain tens of thousands of clones, around 85% of them singletons. Trimming pared 1 base from V and 7 bases from J, leaving 13 bases between. The CDR3 length is 14 residues. The germline V gene has CDR1 SEHNR and CDR2 FQNEAQ (reference sequence). The chain links TRBV7-9 to TRBJ1-2; tentative D call: TRBD1 (5 bases). This receptor was taken from a man in his sixties with urothelial cancer. The source was PBMCs, collected around atezolizumab (anti-PD-L1) treatment. CDR3 protein: CASSLDRGITGYTF. The CDR3 nucleotides read TGTGCCAGCAGCTTAGATCGGGGGATTACTGGCTACACCTTC.